This T cell receptor beta chain was captured by sequencing in a study of T cells in Graves' hyperthyroidism and ophthalmopathy. Study outcomes and limitations: Blood also showed most of the thyroid clonotypes that were expanded above 0.001. In simple terms, a model built on 13 V-J features told ophthalmopathy apart from stable hyperthyroidism.

A single count supports this clonotype. Antigen: not known. Stable hyperthyroidism: no ophthalmopathy progression over 18 months of follow-up. Researchers barred patients who had uncontrolled infection, other autoimmune disease, pregnancy or lactation. CDR3 length: 14 amino acids. V trimming: 6 bases; J trimming: 2 bases; junction bases outside the gene matches: 6. Regions amplified from RNA transcripts were the TCR beta CDR3 regions. The HTBI set primed first-round TCR CDR3 RT-PCR. TCRdb ran MiXCR on the multiplex PCR reads and lists one entry per CDR3 protein. The profile shows some 92,000 distinct CDR3 sequences, approximately 42% of them singletons.

The material sequenced was peripheral blood or thyroid tissue (not recorded which). The sequence was obtained from a woman in her 30s with Graves' hyperthyroidism. The chain employs TRBV12-3 or TRBV12-4 and TRBJ2-7; 8 positions agree with TRBD1. Here the CDR3 reads CASRRPGQAYEQYF. The DNA of the CDR3 is TGTGCCAGCAGACGACCGGGACAGGCCTACGAGCAGTACTTC.